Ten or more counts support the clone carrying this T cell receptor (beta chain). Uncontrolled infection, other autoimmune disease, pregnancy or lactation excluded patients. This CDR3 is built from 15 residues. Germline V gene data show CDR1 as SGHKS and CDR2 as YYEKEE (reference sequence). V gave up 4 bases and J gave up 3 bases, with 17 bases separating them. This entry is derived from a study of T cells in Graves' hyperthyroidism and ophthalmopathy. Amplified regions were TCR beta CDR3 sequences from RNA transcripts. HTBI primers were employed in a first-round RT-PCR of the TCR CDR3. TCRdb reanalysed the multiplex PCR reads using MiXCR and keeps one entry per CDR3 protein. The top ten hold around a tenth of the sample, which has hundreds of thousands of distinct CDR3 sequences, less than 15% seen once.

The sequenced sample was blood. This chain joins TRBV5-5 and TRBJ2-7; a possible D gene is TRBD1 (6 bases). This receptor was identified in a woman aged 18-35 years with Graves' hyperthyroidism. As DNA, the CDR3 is TGTGCCAGCAGCCCAAACGGACAGTTAAGCTACGAGCAGTACTTC. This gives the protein CASSPNGQLSYEQYF.